This record looks at one T cell receptor beta chain sequence and its context. Its antigen is undetermined. These data are taken from a study of cytomegalovirus exposure and HLA in healthy donors. About the research overall: The 550 to 800 first-cohort repertoires and the 95 to 150 validation repertoires shared the same platform, a later analysis reported.

Study-level findings and limits: TCR beta chains numbering 150 to 200 were designated cytomegalovirus-associated.

TCRdb's table, derived via immunoSEQ multiplex PCR, lists solely in-frame clones and lacks some. The sample gives 71,000 or so clones, about 94% of which show up once; roughly 0.94% is in the top ten. An approximately 120-subject validation cohort, separate from the approximately 610-subject first cohort, supplied the donors. The CDR3 is 13 residues long. CDR1 and CDR2 from the germline V gene are MNHNY and SVGAGI (reference sequence). Trimming removed 5 bases from V and 6 bases from J; junction bases left unmatched: 2. The TCR originated in a woman aged 18-29 years in good health and CMV-seronegative. The chain employs TRBV6-6 and TRBJ2-1, with 9 nucleotides matching TRBD1. The source material was PBMCs. This chain's CDR3 is CASSLTGGNEQFF. CDR3 coding DNA: TGTGCCAGCAGTCTGACAGGGGGCAATGAGCAGTTCTTC.